This T cell receptor (beta chain) is drawn from a study of CD8+ T cells in alopecia areata. Broader study findings: How baseline CD8+ expansion relates to response remains uncertain (there was one nonresponder).

Sequencing templates came from extracted RNA that was reverse transcribed into cDNA. The data were produced by immunoSEQ multiplex PCR, yet TCRdb's version contains in-frame clones alone and is incomplete. Seen here are about 180,000 clones, 53% observed once, and the top ten hold 9.5% to 14%. As for this clone: Its cognate antigen is unknown.

The CDR3 loop spans 12 amino acids. Germline trimming cut 10 bases from V and 7 bases from J; bases unmatched to any gene: 9. Germline values: CDR1 MNHNY, CDR2 SVGAGI (reference sequence). The sample's treatment: oral pan-JAK inhibitor, 5-10 mg twice daily. The chain recombines TRBV6-6 with TRBJ1-2; 7 nucleotides align to TRBD1. This TCR came from a human donor with alopecia areata. The material sequenced was CD8+ T cells sorted from blood, taken at week 24, from a patient treated with tofacitinib. The CDR3 reads CATTGDVSGYTF. Written as DNA, the CDR3 is TGTGCCACCACAGGGGATGTTAGTGGCTACACCTTC.